This entry lists 17 T cell receptor beta chains sequenced from one sample in a study of CD8 T cells in ankylosing spondylitis. MiXCR was run by TCRdb on the 5' RACE reads, yielding one entry per CDR3 protein. The table shows 130,000 to 150,000 distinct CDR3 sequences, with roughly 8% occurring only once. The sequenced material came from synovial fluid, either unsorted or a sorted T cell fraction (not recorded which). The receptors were sampled from a male donor with ankylosing spondylitis.

This clonotype was seen at least ten times. The chain combines TRBV3-1 with TRBJ2-1; TRBD2 aligns across 11 bases. The germline gives CDR1 LGHDT, CDR2 YNNKEL (reference sequence). The trim removed 4 bases at V and 14 bases at J, leaving 13 bases unmatched. The CDR3 runs to 15 residues. CDR3 DNA sequence: TGTGCCAGCAGCCCTACTAGCGGGGGCCCCTCGCGGGAGTTCTTC. This encodes CASSPTSGGPSREFF.

Comments on this clonotype: Because the CDR3's place on the DNA is in doubt, the DNA is left out and the CDR3 is given as listed by TCRdb. This sequence joins TRBV5-6 and TRBJ2-1; the table's D call, TRBD1, has no DNA check behind it. Germline lookup yields CDR1 SGHDT and CDR2 YYEEEE. Inclusive of both ends, the CDR3 amounts to 22 amino acids. The CDR3 region is CASSLGVSSSSGQGQGYKEQFF.

This clonotype is large. The chain has TRBV7-9 and TRBJ1-1, with D possibly being TRBD1 (5 bases). The CDR3 runs to 13 residues. Trimming removed 8 bases from V and 1 base from J, with 11 bases in between. The germline V gene encodes CDR1 SEHNR and CDR2 FQNEAQ (reference sequence). In DNA, the CDR3 is TGTGCCAGCGAAAAACAGGAGAACACTGAAGCTTTCTTT. This encodes CASEKQENTEAFF.

Ten or more counts support this clonotype. The chain employs TRBV2 and TRBJ2-4; tentatively, D is TRBD1 or TRBD2 (5 bases each). The CDR3 extends over 12 amino acids. Per germline, CDR1 SNHLY and CDR2 FYNNEI. Between the trimmed V and J ends, which lost 7 bases and 15 bases, there was a span of 19 bases. DNA for the CDR3: TGTGCCAGCACCCTTTTGGGGACGGGCACGTACTTC. Translated, it gives CASTLLGTGTYF.

The table lists this clonotype with a few counts. This chain connects TRBV20-1 to TRBJ1-1, with a possible D match to TRBD1 (6 bases). The ends were cut back, 7 bases at V and 1 base at J, with 10 bases in the middle. Germline V lookup: CDR1 DFQATT, CDR2 SNEGSKA (reference sequence). The CDR3 totals 12 residues. This CDR3 is CSVAQGNTEAFF. The DNA for the CDR3 is TGCAGTGTGGCACAGGGGAACACTGAAGCTTTCTTT.

The rearrangement joins TRBV6-1 to TRBJ2-5, with a weak D call TRBD2 (5 bases). The V end lost 1 base, the J end lost 1 base, and 7 bases lay between the germline ends. The CDR3 spans 14 residues. Looked up from germline, CDR1 is MNHNS and CDR2 is SASEGT. The CDR3 spells CASSEGGFQETQYF. The DNA of the CDR3 is TGTGCCAGCAGTGAAGGCGGGTTCCAAGAGACCCAGTACTTC.

This clonotype came up many times. The chain carries TRBV5-6 and TRBJ1-4; D unresolved. V lost 1 base and J lost 8, with 12 bases in between. This CDR3 region has 14 residues. Germline-derived CDR1 and CDR2 are SGHDT and YYEEEE. The CDR3 loop reads CASSLFGLGEKLFF. In DNA form, the CDR3 reads TGTGCCAGCAGCTTGTTTGGGCTTGGCGAAAAACTGTTTTTT.

The genes are TRBV28 and TRBJ2-3, with 8 bases matching TRBD1. Germline V gene lookup returns CDR1 MDHEN and CDR2 SYDVKM. This CDR3 spans 16 amino acids. Losses at the gene ends were 5 bases for V and 2 bases for J; bases not matched to a gene: 9. The CDR3 nucleotides read TGTGCCAGCAGTCAGGGCCGACAGGGGATCACAGATACGCAGTATTTT. Protein: CASSQGRQGITDTQYF.

There are many counts of this clonotype. The chain joins TRBV9 to TRBJ2-3, with D perhaps being TRBD1 or TRBD2 (5 bases each). Germline V lookup: CDR1 SGDLS, CDR2 YYNGEE. This CDR3 comprises 16 residues. Trimming took off 2 bases at V and 0 bases at J, with 13 bases between the two ends. This CDR3 is CASSVGTAWSTDTQYF. CDR3 DNA: TGTGCCAGCAGCGTCGGGACCGCCTGGAGCACAGATACGCAGTATTTT.

A remark on this clonotype: This may be a read error, as it is one base from a much larger clone. This rearrangement joins TRBV29-1 to TRBJ2-3, with TRBD2 matching over 8 bases. CDR1 is SQVTM and CDR2 is ANQGSEA in the germline V gene. The CDR3 has 13 residues. Germline trimming cut 8 bases from V and 3 bases from J; bases unmatched to any gene: 7. The CDR3 loop reads CSSVRGGTDTQYF. The CDR3, as DNA: TGCAGCTCGGTTCGGGGGGGAACAGATACGCAGTATTTT.

This clonotype showed up many times. V usage is TRBV6-2 or TRBV6-3 and J usage is TRBJ2-1; 7 bases are shared with TRBD2. Losses at the gene ends were 6 bases for V and 5 bases for J; bases not matched to a gene: 4. The CDR3 has 13 amino acids. Germline V lookup: CDR1 MNHEY, CDR2 SVGEGT. CDR3 sequence (DNA): TGTGCCAGCAGACAGCTAGCGGACAATGAGCAGTTCTTC. Protein: CASRQLADNEQFF.

By sample fraction, this clonotype is medium-sized. One end of the junction varies from germline; a read error may be responsible. The chain recombines TRBV4-3 with TRBJ2-1; D ambiguous. The CDR3 has 12 residues. Germline lookup yields CDR1 LGHNA and CDR2 YSLEER. CDR3 DNA: TGCGCCAGCAGCCAAGAGGATTATCGCCCTACCTTC. This translates into CASSQEDYRPTF.

The chain links TRBV4-1 to TRBJ1-3; D ambiguous. V lost 1 base to trimming and J lost 0 bases, with 13 bases between them. Germline CDR1 reads MGHRA; CDR2 reads YSYEKL. CDR3 size: 17 residues. This CDR3 reads CASSQGHSSSSGNTIYF. CDR3 in DNA: TGCGCCAGCAGCCAAGGCCACAGCTCTAGCTCTGGAAACACCATATATTTT.

The sample holds a few counts of this clonotype. The chain recombines TRBV6-5 with TRBJ2-3; D gene unclear. Germline V gene lookup returns CDR1 MNHEY and CDR2 SVGAGI. There are 15 residues in the CDR3. V was shortened by 0 bases and J by 0 bases, with 7 bases between the two germline ends. The CDR3 here is CASSYSPSSTDTQYF. The CDR3 nucleotides are TGTGCCAGCAGTTACTCCCCCTCTAGCACAGATACGCAGTATTTT.

This clonotype showed up many times. The rearrangement links TRBV4-2 to TRBJ2-2; no clear D gene. Looked up from germline, CDR1 is LGHNA and CDR2 is YNFKEQ. This CDR3 contains 13 residues. V dropped 1 base and J dropped 8 bases, with 8 bases sitting between them. The CDR3, as DNA: TGTGCCAGCAGCCAAGTTCTTGGGGGGGAGCTGTTTTTT. The encoded protein is CASSQVLGGELFF.

Ten or more counts support this clonotype. The chain carries TRBV7-9 and TRBJ2-3; TRBD1 or TRBD2 may be the D gene (5 bases each). CDR1 is SEHNR, CDR2 FQNEAQ, per germline (reference sequence). V gave up 8 bases and J gave up 4 bases, with 16 bases separating them. CDR3 length: 14 amino acids. As DNA, the CDR3 is TGTGCCAGCGGAGCCCTCCGAGGGGCAGATACGCAGTATTTT. Translation: CASGALRGADTQYF.

The V gene is TRBV12-3 or TRBV12-4, the J gene TRBJ2-3; 7 nucleotides agree with TRBD2. The V and J ends lost 7 bases and 1 base, in that order; junction bases with no gene match: 11. The CDR3 extends over 16 amino acids. The CDR3 reads CASTPWGGGGTDTQYF. The CDR3 nucleotides are TGTGCCAGCACCCCGTGGGGGGGAGGGGGCACAGATACGCAGTATTTT.